Shown below are 14 T cell receptor beta chains from a single sample sequenced in a study of CD8+ T cells in alopecia areata. Following extraction, RNA underwent reverse transcription to cDNA, which served as the sequencing template. Assay used: immunoSEQ multiplex PCR; TCRdb lists only in-frame clones, some missing. The sample lists around 210,000 clones, more than 50% seen once, with 4% to 6% in the top ten. The sequencing input was CD8+ T cells sorted from blood. These TCRs come from a human donor in good health.

J is TRBJ2-6 and V is TRBV29-1; 7 bases line up with TRBD1. CDR1 SQVTM and CDR2 ANQGSEA come from the germline V gene. This CDR3 comprises 17 residues. Trimming cost V 7 bases and J 2 bases; bases outside gene matches: 14. CDR3 sequence: CSAGLQGSRAGANVLTF. For the CDR3, the DNA is TGCAGCGCCGGGTTACAGGGGAGTAGAGCTGGGGCCAACGTCCTGACTTTC.

J is TRBJ1-2 and V is TRBV29-1; unclear D gene. The V and J ends lost 2 bases and 7 bases respectively, with 8 bases between them. The CDR3 spans 11 residues. The V gene's germline CDR1 is SQVTM and CDR2 ANQGSEA. In nucleotides, the CDR3 is TGCAGCGTTGAACGGCAGCCTGGCTACACCTTC. This gives the protein CSVERQPGYTF.

The genes are TRBV30 and TRBJ1-1; D is uncertain. Germline CDR1 reads GTSNPN; CDR2 reads SVGIG (reference sequence). The CDR3 has 13 residues. V shed 1 base and J shed 5 bases, with 11 bases lying between them. The DNA for the CDR3 is TGTGCCTGGAGTGGGGTGGGTCAGACTGAAGCTTTCTTT. Its translation is CAWSGVGQTEAFF.

V gene TRBV11-2 combines with J gene TRBJ2-2, with D tentatively TRBD1 (6 bases). Trimming removed 0 bases at V and 2 bases at J, with 10 bases between. From germline, CDR1 is SGHAT and CDR2 FQNNGV. The CDR3 extends over 16 amino acids. The CDR3 DNA reads as TGTGCCAGCAGCTTAGACGGGACACTAAACACCGGGGAGCTGTTTTTT. Its translation is CASSLDGTLNTGELFF.

CDR3 loop: CASTEEHPSETQYF. The CDR3 nucleotides read TGTGCCAGCACCGAGGAACACCCAAGTGAGACCCAGTACTTC. The chain employs TRBV2 and TRBJ2-5; D ambiguous. Germline V gene lookup returns CDR1 SNHLY and CDR2 FYNNEI. V was shortened by 7 bases and J by 5 bases, with 17 bases between the two germline ends. This CDR3 is built from 14 residues. The full variable domain, completed using reference TRBV2 and TRBJ2-5, is EPEVTQTPSHQVTQMGQEVILRCVPISNHLYFYWYRQILGQKVEFLVSFYNNEISEKSEIFDDQFSVERPDGSNFTLKIRSTKLEDSAMYFCASTEEHPSETQYFGPGTRLLVL.

The chain carries TRBV29-1 and TRBJ1-2; D possibly corresponds to TRBD1 (6 bases). Germline values: CDR1 SQVTM, CDR2 ANQGSEA. This CDR3 region has 15 residues. The ends were cut back, 2 bases at V and 1 base at J, with 14 bases in the middle. The CDR3 spells CSVETPGQDNYGYTF. DNA of the CDR3: TGCAGCGTTGAAACACCGGGACAAGATAACTATGGCTACACCTTC.

The rearrangement uses TRBV25-1 and TRBJ2-1; TRBD2 matches 7 bases. CDR1 is MGHDK, CDR2 SYGVNS, per germline. The ends lost 4 bases at V and 4 bases at J; junction bases unmatched: 7. The CDR3 runs to 15 residues. CDR3 sequence (DNA): TGTGCCAGCAGTGCCGGGAGGAGAAGATACAATGAGCAGTTCTTC. Translation: CASSAGRRRYNEQFF.

This chain joins TRBV27 and TRBJ2-7; D is unclear. This CDR3 has 13 amino acids. Germline lookup yields CDR1 MNHEY and CDR2 SMNVEV (reference sequence). The ends were cut back, 5 bases at V and 2 bases at J, with 10 bases in the middle. Here the CDR3 DNA reads TGTGCCAGCAGTCCGGGCCGAGCCTACGAGCAGTACTTC. It specifies CASSPGRAYEQYF.

This clone came up a few times. In the same sample, other DNA sequences code for this CDR3. The V and J genes are TRBV5-1 and TRBJ2-5; no firm D call. The CDR3 runs 11 residues. Germline lookup yields CDR1 SGHRS and CDR2 YFSETQ. Trimming removed 2 bases from V and 1 base from J, with 0 bases in between. The CDR3 coding sequence is TGCGCCAGCAGCTTCCAAGAGACCCAGTACTTC. It yields the protein CASSFQETQYF.

This chain links TRBV29-1 with TRBJ2-1; D is unclear. V lost 2 bases, J lost 14 bases, and 16 bases lay in between. The CDR3 has 12 residues. Per the germline V gene, CDR1 is SQVTM and CDR2 is ANQGSEA. CDR3 bases: TGCAGCGTTGAACACTCCCAAGGCGGTGAGTTCTTC. Its translation: CSVEHSQGGEFF.

V and J are TRBV7-8 and TRBJ2-6; possible D gene TRBD1, 5 bases. Germline V gives CDR1 SGHVS, CDR2 FQNEAQ. The CDR3 has 15 amino acids. Trimming removed 7 bases at V and 1 base at J, with 11 bases between. Here the CDR3 reads CASKPGNSGANVLTF. The DNA for the CDR3 is TGTGCCAGCAAGCCAGGGAATTCTGGGGCCAACGTCCTGACTTTC.

CDR3 sequence reads: CASSQHNRDYEQYF. CDR3 in DNA: TGCGCCAGCAGCCAGCACAACAGGGACTACGAGCAGTACTTC. The chain carries TRBV4-1 and TRBJ2-7; TRBD1 might be the D (6 bases). Trimming shortened V by 3 bases and J by 3 bases, and 12 bases separated the two germline ends. In germline, CDR1 is MGHRA, CDR2 YSYEKL. The CDR3 consists of 14 residues.

The CDR3 coding sequence is TGTGCCAGCAGCCCCTTCGGGAGGTCTAACTATGGCTACACCTTC. Translation: CASSPFGRSNYGYTF. The V gene is TRBV6-5, the J gene TRBJ1-2; no reliable D call. CDR3 length equals 15 residues. Trimming took 6 bases from V and 0 from J, leaving 14 bases between them. The germline gives CDR1 MNHEY, CDR2 SVGAGI.

The chain has TRBV4-2 and TRBJ2-7, with 12 bases matching TRBD2. The V gene end was trimmed by 3 bases and the J gene end by 6 bases; junction bases not matched to a gene: 6. The CDR3 is made up of 15 amino acids. Per germline, CDR1 LGHNA and CDR2 YNFKEQ. The CDR3 sequence is CASSHKTSGGFEQYF. The CDR3 coding sequence is TGTGCCAGCAGCCACAAGACTAGCGGGGGTTTCGAGCAGTACTTC.